The clone carrying this TCR beta chain was counted between two and nine times. Its antigen remains unknown. This entry is derived from a study of human T cells and chemical hapten exposure. Turning to the study itself: During the roughly 25-week study period, patients had diphenylcyclopropenone applied to the scalp every week. Patch tests put 0.01% DPC on the upper back, and the results were checked at 6 days.

As for time point: pre-sensitization, week 0. Sample treatment: therapeutic diphenylcyclopropenone sensitization with weekly scalp DPC. Attachment of unique molecular identifiers to individual cDNA molecules was performed in the library. MiXCR, run by TCRdb on the RACE reads, gives a single entry per CDR3 protein. The repertoire consists of tens of thousands of distinct CDR3 sequences, with about 9% occurring once and the leading ten covering 14%. Study outcomes and limitations: Donors were affected by alopecia, so their immune reaction might vary from that of healthy individuals.

The CDR3 is 15 amino acids. Germline CDR1 reads SNHLY; CDR2 reads FYNNEI. V dropped 6 bases and J dropped 3; count of bases not matched to a gene: 2. This clonotype was sampled from a woman in her 40s with alopecia areata. Some clones in this sample may be carry-over from other donors' samples. J is TRBJ2-2 and V is TRBV2, with 12 bases identical to TRBD1. The sequencing used whole blood, collected in connection with sensitization to the hapten diphenylcyclopropenone (DPC). The chain's CDR3 is CASRGQGADTGELFF. For the CDR3, the DNA is TGTGCCAGCAGGGGACAGGGGGCGGACACCGGGGAGCTGTTTTTT.